These T cell receptor beta chains were read from a single sample in a study of T cell repertoires in cytomegalovirus infection. In TCRdb, the reads were re-called with MiXCR into one record per CDR3 protein. This sample yields hundreds of thousands of distinct CDR3 sequences, of which 30% to 35% are seen a single time; 15% to 20% belongs to the top ten. What these receptors recognize is not known. The sample was cultured PBMCs, taken from culture after CMV antigen stimulation. Receptor source: a human donor in good health (CMV status not recorded). Some clones in this sample may be carry-over from other donors' samples. Each CDR3 is given with its conserved first and last residue. The D gene is left open where the match is weak. Expanded clones are given a class, and other clones once, few, many or no size at all.

CDR3,DNA,J,size,V,D
CASRKPANTGELFF,TGTGCCAGCAGGAAACCTGCGAACACCGGGGAGCTGTTTTTT,TRBJ2-2,once,TRBV7-3,-
CASSPEAAGNTIYF,TGTGCCAGCAGCCCAGAGGCCGCTGGAAACACCATATATTTT,TRBJ1-3,-,TRBV7-2,-
CASSYDIAGVANYGYTF,TGTGCCAGCAGTTACGATATCGCGGGTGTAGCTAACTATGGCTACACCTTC,TRBJ1-2,-,TRBV6-5,-
CASSLELAENTQYF,TGTGCCAGCAGCTTAGAACTAGCGGAGAATACGCAGTATTTT,TRBJ2-3,few,TRBV7-8,TRBD2
CASSLPGRTEKLFF,TGTGCCAGCAGCTTGCCGGGACGTACCGAAAAACTGTTTTTT,TRBJ1-4,-,TRBV7-9,-
CASSLAGGGVFHHTDTQYF,TGTGCCAGCAGCTTGGCCGGTGGGGGAGTCTTTCACCACACAGATACGCAGTATTTT,TRBJ2-3,-,TRBV5-4,-
CARNTKPGQGPYEQYF,TGTGCCAGAAATACTAAACCGGGACAGGGCCCCTACGAGCAGTACTTC,TRBJ2-7,-,TRBV6-4,TRBD1
CASSHRAGQAEANYGYTF,TGTGCCAGCAGCCACAGGGCGGGACAGGCCGAAGCTAACTATGGCTACACCTTC,TRBJ1-2,-,TRBV5-4,TRBD1
CASSPGVGGYF,TGTGCCAGCAGCCCGGGGGTCGGGGGATATTTT,TRBJ1-3,few,TRBV12-3/TRBV12-4,-
CASSIDGAGGPGTYNEQFF,TGTGCCAGTAGTATAGATGGCGCGGGAGGGCCTGGCACCTACAATGAGCAGTTCTTC,TRBJ2-1,-,TRBV19,TRBD2
CASSRTGNRGADTQYF,TGTGCCAGCAGCCGCACCGGAAACAGGGGGGCAGATACGCAGTATTTT,TRBJ2-3,many,TRBV7-2,TRBD1
CASSRDGPSPIGRYTF,TGTGCCAGCAGCCGTGATGGGCCGAGTCCGATCGGTCGCTACACCTTC,TRBJ1-2,-,TRBV7-4,-
CASSSHGASNTEAFF,TGTGCCAGCAGTTCCCATGGGGCATCGAACACTGAAGCTTTCTTT,TRBJ1-1,few,TRBV6-5,-
CASTLVTGADTQYF,TGTGCCAGCACGTTAGTTACCGGGGCAGATACGCAGTATTTT,TRBJ2-3,-,TRBV27,-
CAWSFWTSASGANVLTF,TGTGCCTGGAGTTTCTGGACTAGCGCTTCTGGGGCCAACGTCCTGACTTTC,TRBJ2-6,-,TRBV30,TRBD2
CASSLRRTQYF,TGTGCCAGCAGTTTAAGGCGGACGCAGTACTTC,TRBJ2-7,few,TRBV28,-
CASSLTGGADTQYF,TGTGCCAGCAGCTTGACAGGGGGGGCAGATACGCAGTATTTT,TRBJ2-3,-,TRBV7-2,TRBD1
CASSRQLNTEAFF,TGTGCCAGCAGCCGACAGTTGAACACTGAAGCTTTCTTT,TRBJ1-1,many,TRBV7-2,-
CASSYSRSLKKYNEQFF,TGTGCCAGCAGTTACTCGAGAAGTCTTAAGAAGTACAATGAGCAGTTCTTC,TRBJ2-1,few,TRBV6-2/TRBV6-3,-
CAIQPFEGGIGETQYF,TGTGCCATACAACCGTTTGAGGGAGGGATCGGAGAGACCCAGTACTTC,TRBJ2-5,-,TRBV6-2/TRBV6-3,TRBD2
CARSGGPTYNEQFF,TGTGCCAGATCCGGGGGTCCCACCTACAATGAGCAGTTCTTC,TRBJ2-1,-,TRBV6-4,-
CASSLGGGPIYNEQFF,TGTGCCAGCAGCTTGGGGGGTGGACCTATTTACAATGAGCAGTTCTTC,TRBJ2-1,-,TRBV5-6,-